The present T cell receptor (beta chain) was sequenced within a study of blood T cell repertoires in COVID-19. Study summary: Nucleic acid was either cDNA or gDNA, and it came from T cells, B-cell-depleted T cells, or PBMCs.

The CDR3 covers 15 residues. CDR1 is LGHDT, CDR2 YNNKEL, per germline (reference sequence). V was clipped by 0 bases and J by 7 bases; unmatched bases: 7. This table comes from immunoSEQ multiplex PCR, and its TCRdb copy is limited to in-frame clones, with some not included. Of about 440,000 clones listed, about 87% are singletons. The sequence derives from a woman aged 50 to 60 with COVID-19, enrolled during active disease. The chain employs TRBV3-1 (or the pseudogene TRBV3-2) and TRBJ1-2; TRBD1 matches at 8 bases. Source material: peripheral blood. CDR3 bases: TGTGCCAGCAGCCAAGACCCGGACAGGGCAGGTGGCTACACCTTC. Translation: CASSQDPDRAGGYTF.